A selection of T cell receptor beta chains follows, all from one sample in a study of T-cell memory formation after mild COVID-19. TCRdb independently ran MiXCR on the 5' RACE reads; one entry per CDR3 protein. The sample has 400,000 to 550,000 distinct CDR3 sequences, about 23% seen once. The sample was PBMCs or a T cell subset sorted from them (not recorded which). These receptors came from an adult woman who had mild COVID-19 (a few samples of this study predate the infection). Cell type and time point are not known. Both conserved end residues are part of each CDR3.

>TRBJ2-3|TRBV3-1
CASSQVRAGAATQYF
>TRBJ1-2|TRBV4-1
CASSQVPVGGELRGYGYTF
>TRBJ2-1|TRBV12-3/TRBV12-4
CASSPYPGGGGPEQFF
>TRBJ2-7|TRBV5-1
CASSHRGGSSGSGFYEQYF
>TRBJ1-2|TRBV15
CATSGQGHRRGYTF
>TRBJ1-2|TRBV20-1
CSAHDPQGVGYTF
>TRBJ2-5|TRBV7-6
CASSLFIGAPQETQYF
>TRBJ2-3|TRBV29-1
CSVEKPDTQYF
>TRBJ1-4|TRBV30
CALSQGAAKLFF
>TRBJ1-2|TRBV7-2
CASSSRTGGTNYGYTF
>TRBJ2-2|TRBV7-2
CASSGTRSGELFF
>TRBJ2-1|TRBV6-1
CASSDGNEQFF
>TRBJ2-7|TRBV19
CASSGGGRATEQYF
>TRBJ2-1|TRBV11-1
CASSLPAGSGGYNEQFF
>TRBJ1-1|TRBV20-1
CSARDRDRVVMGTTEAFF
>TRBJ2-7|TRBV18
CASSPGDIVSEQYF
>TRBJ2-2|TRBV12-3/TRBV12-4
CASSTGGGELFF
>TRBJ2-3|TRBV6-5
CARGQPTDTQYF
>TRBJ2-7|TRBV18
CASSPAGQVNDREQYF
>TRBJ2-3|TRBV5-6
CASSLSLAVITDTQYF
>TRBJ1-4|TRBV5-4
CASSAQGRDEKLFF
>TRBJ2-3|TRBV6-5
CASSYFQRGDTQYF
>TRBJ2-1|TRBV19
CASRTSGTTYNEQFF
>TRBJ2-7|TRBV7-8
CASSLEAGGSYEQYF
>TRBJ2-7|TRBV20-1
CSAIPDRGLNEQYF
>TRBJ1-1|TRBV20-1
CSARFEGEIAFF
>TRBJ1-2|TRBV15
CATSRERKGLYGYTF
>TRBJ1-5|TRBV9
CASSVGPGADQPQHF
>TRBJ1-2|TRBV9
CASSAGALYGYTF
>TRBJ1-2|TRBV6-5
CASSYSRSRGYTF
>TRBJ2-7|TRBV20-1
CSARPGLSDEQYF
>TRBJ1-5|TRBV28
CASRSGGTRQPQHF
>TRBJ2-7|TRBV7-8
CASSLAGNPYEQYF
>TRBJ2-7|TRBV10-3
CAISLGSSYEQYF
>TRBJ2-7|TRBV7-9
CASSLARPGGNEQYF
>TRBJ2-3|TRBV29-1
CSVLALEGARIPDTQYF
>TRBJ2-3|TRBV9
CASSTDPGSVAGGSYTDTQYF
>TRBJ2-1|TRBV30
CAWSVRGRSSYNEQFF
>TRBJ2-1|TRBV19
CDSSMASGSSYNEQFF
>TRBJ2-3|TRBV24-1
CATSEPTGVTDTQYF
>TRBJ2-1|TRBV12-3/TRBV12-4
CASILGTSGVAYNEQFF
>TRBJ2-7|TRBV4-3
CASSQGASGRAFSYEQYF
>TRBJ1-1|TRBV10-3
CAISVRRVIENTEAFF
>TRBJ1-1|TRBV18
CASSRKTGTMNTEAFF
>TRBJ2-1|TRBV24-1
CATGTSGDSLYNEQFF
>TRBJ2-3|TRBV7-2
CASSLSFGGTDTQYF
>TRBJ1-4|TRBV12-3/TRBV12-4
CASSLGPRGTLKLFF
>TRBJ1-3|TRBV12-3/TRBV12-4
CASSQDRFSGNTIYF
>TRBJ2-6|TRBV27
CASSPPGEVGSDGGANVLTF
>TRBJ2-3|TRBV7-8
CASSTRTGGFTDTQYF
>TRBJ2-2|TRBV5-1
CASSLGRNRLDTGELFF
>TRBJ2-5|TRBV3-1
CASSQDAGLQETQYF
>TRBJ1-2|TRBV7-3
CASSDRSAPYGYTF